This passage covers 30 T cell receptor beta chains from one sample sequenced in a study of blood T cells in healthy people across ages. The second PCR ran about 6 to 12 cycles with a sample-barcoded 5' primer and J-beta primers. TCRdb re-analysed the 5' RACE reads in MiXCR, keeping a single row per CDR3 protein. There are roughly 800,000 distinct CDR3 sequences in the sample; 58% occur only once, and about 20% lies in the top ten. Sequencing was carried out using blood. These receptors came from a man under 40 in good health.

Comment on this clonotype: Compared with germline, one end of the junction differs, possibly owing to a read error. This chain joins TRBV28 and TRBJ2-7; TRBD1 aligns across 8 bases. The germline gives CDR1 MDHEN, CDR2 SYDVKM. This CDR3 spans 15 amino acids. The CDR3 region has the DNA TGTGACAGCAGTTTATTTCAGGGGGCAACCTACGAGCAGTACTTC. Translating it yields CDSSLFQGATYEQYF.

The genes are TRBV12-3 or TRBV12-4 and TRBJ2-1; 12 positions match TRBD2. The CDR3 runs 14 residues. J was trimmed by 8 bases and V by 6 bases; bases with no gene match: 5. The CDR3 DNA reads TGTGCCAGCAGATCTAGCGGGAGGGACGATGAGCAGTTCTTC. It specifies CASRSSGRDDEQFF.

The chain links TRBV7-2 to TRBJ2-3; 12 bases match TRBD2. The germline gives CDR1 SGHTA, CDR2 FQGNSA. Trimming at V came to 3 bases and at J to 4 bases, leaving 2 bases not matched to a gene. The CDR3 totals 15 residues. The DNA for the CDR3 is TGTGCCAGCAGCTTGACTAGCGGGAGTTCAGATACGCAGTATTTT. Protein sequence: CASSLTSGSSDTQYF.

This clonotype was seen just once. For the CDR3, the DNA is TGTGCCAGCAGATACCGCCCCGGCACAACTAATGAAAAACTGTTTTTT. This translates into CASRYRPGTTNEKLFF. V usage is TRBV6-5 and J usage is TRBJ1-4; D unresolved. The CDR3 spans 16 residues. Deletions cut 6 bases from V and 0 bases from J, with 14 bases between. Germline V CDR1 and CDR2: MNHEY, SVGAGI.

There are a few counts of this clonotype. The genes are TRBV27 and TRBJ2-3; tentative D call: TRBD2 (6 bases). The germline V and J ends were trimmed by 4 bases and 4 bases, with 18 bases remaining between them. CDR1 MNHEY and CDR2 SMNVEV come from the germline V gene (reference sequence). The CDR3 is 16 residues long. The CDR3 nucleotides are TGTGCCAGCAGTTCGGTGACTAGTCGTGGTCCAGATACGCAGTATTTT. Its protein product is CASSSVTSRGPDTQYF.

About this clonotype itself: Sequence at one end of the junction differs from germline and may be a read error. The V call is TRBV20-1, the J call TRBJ2-5; 9 bases line up with TRBD1. Per germline, CDR1 DFQATT and CDR2 SNEGSKA (reference sequence). This CDR3 region has 15 residues. The CDR3 spells CSATIPGQGTEAQYF. As DNA, the CDR3 is TGCAGTGCTACCATACCGGGACAGGGAACAGAGGCCCAGTACTTC.

Notes on this clonotype: One end of the junction varies from germline; a read error may be responsible. The chain uses TRBV10-1 and TRBJ2-5, with 7 bases that match TRBD2. Germline V gene data show CDR1 as WNHNN and CDR2 as SYGVQD (reference sequence). CDR3 length: 13 amino acids. CDR3: CASSVGGNNEQYF. CDR3 nucleotide sequence: TGCGCCAGCAGCGTGGGGGGGAACAATGAGCAGTATTTC.

The chain is built from TRBV11-1 and TRBJ2-1, with a tentative D call TRBD1 (5 bases). The CDR3 consists of 21 residues. Trimming removed 5 bases from V and 5 bases from J, with 34 bases in between. Germline lookup yields CDR1 SGHAT and CDR2 FQDESV (reference sequence). The CDR3 nucleotides read TGTGCCAGCAGCCTTACTGAGCCAGGGATCTCCAAAAACCGACCAGACAATGAGCAGTTCTTC. Its translation: CASSLTEPGISKNRPDNEQFF.

J is TRBJ2-1 and V is TRBV28, with 8 bases that match TRBD2. The V and J ends lost 8 bases and 4 bases, in that order; junction bases with no gene match: 7. From germline, CDR1 is MDHEN and CDR2 SYDVKM. The CDR3 length is 14 residues. The CDR3 nucleotides read TGTGCCAGCCTACGGGAGGGCCTTTACAATGAGCAGTTCTTC. This translates into CASLREGLYNEQFF. Together with reference TRBV28 and TRBJ2-1, the CDR3 gives the full variable domain: DVKVTQSSRYLVKRTGEKVFLECVQDMDHENMFWYRQDPGLGLRLIYFSYDVKMKEKGDIPEGYSVSREKKERFSLILESASTNQTSMYLCASLREGLYNEQFFGPGTRLTVL.

This clonotype was recorded a few times. The chain employs TRBV9 and TRBJ2-5; no reliable D call. The V end was cut by 0 bases, the J end by 5 bases, with 11 bases between. Germline-derived CDR1 and CDR2 are SGDLS and YYNGEE. This CDR3 has 14 amino acids. The CDR3 bases are TGTGCCAGCAGCGTAGCCCCGGGTACCGAGACCCAGTACTTC. The encoded protein is CASSVAPGTETQYF. The complete variable domain, with remaining parts taken from reference TRBV9 and TRBJ2-5, reads DSGVTQTPKHLITATGQRVTLRCSPRSGDLSVYWYQQSLDQGLQFLIQYYNGEERAKGNILERFSAQQFPDLHSELNLSSLELGDSALYFCASSVAPGTETQYFGPGTRLLVL.

The count of this clonotype is one. This chain links TRBV6-5 with TRBJ2-7; no clear D. CDR1 MNHEY and CDR2 SVGAGI come from the germline V gene. V lost 6 bases, J lost 7 bases, and 19 bases lay in between. The CDR3 runs to 14 residues. DNA of the CDR3: TGTGCCAGCAGGAACCCCCTCTCAACCACGGAGCAGTACTTC. Amino acids: CASRNPLSTTEQYF.

This clonotype was seen a single time. At one end the junction does not follow the germline gene, possibly because of a read error. Here the CDR3 DNA reads TGTGCCGGCAGCAACGGACATGTCTTGGAGACCCAGTACTTC. Residues: CAGSNGHVLETQYF. The chain is built from TRBV5-8 and TRBJ2-7, with D possibly TRBD1 on 5 matching bases. The end of the DNA aligns better with TRBJ2-5, so the J call may be wrong. In germline, CDR1 is SGHTS, CDR2 YDEGEE. This CDR3 region has 14 residues.

The chain is built from TRBV6-5 and TRBJ1-6, with a tentative D call TRBD1 (6 bases). The CDR3 contains 14 residues. The germline V and J ends were trimmed by 6 bases and 7 bases, with 13 bases remaining between them. Looked up from germline, CDR1 is MNHEY and CDR2 is SVGAGI. The CDR3 reads CASRLTGVNSPLHF. The CDR3 DNA reads as TGTGCCAGCAGATTGACAGGCGTAAATTCACCCCTCCACTTT.

The chain is built from TRBV7-2 and TRBJ1-2; 7 bases agree with TRBD1. Trimming at V came to 4 bases and at J to 7 bases, leaving 6 bases not matched to a gene. The CDR3 length is 13 residues. Germline values: CDR1 SGHTA, CDR2 FQGNSA. Here the CDR3 DNA reads TGTGCCAGCAGCTCACCAGGGGGGGGTGGCTACACCTTC. Encoded protein: CASSSPGGGGYTF. The entire variable domain, with the rest obtained from reference TRBV7-2 and TRBJ1-2, is as follows: GAGVSQSPSNKVTEKGKDVELRCDPISGHTALYWYRQSLGQGLEFLIYFQGNSAPDKSGLPSDRFSAERTGGSVSTLTIQRTQQEDSAVYLCASSSPGGGGYTFGSGTRLTVV.

With respect to this clonotype: This may be a read error, as it is one base from a much larger clone. The chain combines TRBV20-1 with TRBJ2-1; D gene ambiguous. The germline V gene has CDR1 DFQATT and CDR2 SNEGSKA (reference sequence). The ends were cut back, 0 bases at V and 3 bases at J, with 6 bases in the middle. The CDR3 has 13 residues. Here the CDR3 reads CSARDTGYNEQFF. The CDR3 DNA reads TGCAGTGCTAGAGATACGGGCTACAATGAGCAGTTCTTC.

The chain carries TRBV7-9 and TRBJ2-2, with 8 bases fitting TRBD2. With 2 bases clipped from V and 6 bases from J, the junction kept 8 bases outside the gene matches. The CDR3 consists of 16 residues. From germline, CDR1 is SEHNR and CDR2 FQNEAQ (reference sequence). This chain's CDR3 is CASSLTTGLAPGELFF. CDR3 sequence (DNA): TGTGCCAGCAGCTTAACTACTGGACTAGCCCCCGGGGAGCTGTTTTTT.

The chain has TRBV29-1 and TRBJ2-4; 9 bases line up with TRBD2. TRBJ2-7 matches the DNA end more closely, so the J call is doubtful. The germline V gene encodes CDR1 SQVTM and CDR2 ANQGSEA. CDR3 length: 17 residues. The CDR3 loop reads CSDEDRLRSTSGYEQYF. The CDR3 region has the DNA TGCAGCGACGAGGACAGGTTACGTTCGACTAGCGGTTACGAGCAGTACTTC.

This chain joins TRBV4-1 and TRBJ1-1; maybe TRBD1 (5 bases). V lost 3 bases to trimming and J lost 4 bases, with 15 bases between them. Per germline, CDR1 MGHRA and CDR2 YSYEKL. The CDR3 sequence is 15 residues long. The CDR3, as DNA: TGCGCCAGCAGCCATCCCCCCGGGAGGGGCACTGAAGCTTTCTTT. The encoded protein is CASSHPPGRGTEAFF.

This clonotype has a handful of counts. The gene calls are TRBV25-1 and TRBJ1-5, with 8 bases that match TRBD1. Germline V gives CDR1 MGHDK, CDR2 SYGVNS. The CDR3 length is 15 residues. With V trimmed by 3 bases and J by 5 bases, 6 bases remained unmatched. CDR3 coding DNA: TGTGCCAGCAGTGATCATACAGGGGGTGATCAGCCCCAGCATTTT. It codes for CASSDHTGGDQPQHF.

There are a few counts of this clonotype. The chain combines TRBV7-2 with TRBJ1-2; D is unclear. CDR3 size: 14 residues. The germline CDR1 and CDR2 sequences are SGHTA and FQGNSA. The V and J ends lost 1 base and 1 base respectively, with 7 bases between them. The CDR3 DNA reads TGTGCCAGCAGCTTAGGTGTAGGTAACTATGGCTACACCTTC. Translated: CASSLGVGNYGYTF.

The gene calls are TRBV28 and TRBJ1-2, with TRBD1 matching 8 bases. The CDR3 has 15 amino acids. The V gene's germline CDR1 is MDHEN and CDR2 SYDVKM. The junction had 13 bases not matched to a gene; V was cut back by 5 bases and J by 8 bases. The CDR3 DNA follows: TGTGCCAGCAGTCCCCTTGACAGGGGAGATAGGGGCTACACCTTC. Translation: CASSPLDRGDRGYTF.

The V call is TRBV29-1, the J call TRBJ2-5; 11 nucleotides line up with TRBD1. Looked up from germline, CDR1 is SQVTM and CDR2 is ANQGSEA. V shed 7 bases, J shed 5 bases, and the junction held 6 bases outside the gene matches. The CDR3 is 13 amino acids. CDR3 residues: CSAGQGVGETQYF. The CDR3 DNA follows: TGCAGCGCGGGACAGGGGGTGGGGGAGACCCAGTACTTC. The full variable domain, in which reference TRBV29-1 and TRBJ2-5 provide the parts outside the CDR3, is SAVISQKPSRDICQRGTSLTIQCQVDSQVTMMFWYRQQPGQSLTLIATANQGSEATYESGFVIDKFPISRPNLTFSTLTVSNMSPEDSSIYLCSAGQGVGETQYFGPGTRLLVL.

Here the CDR3 reads CASSRGTSGYAEQFF. CDR3 sequence (DNA): TGTGCCAGCAGCCGAGGGACTAGCGGGTACGCTGAGCAGTTCTTC. The chain combines TRBV9 with TRBJ2-1; TRBD2 agrees at 12 bases. Germline V gene sequence: CDR1 SGDLS, CDR2 YYNGEE. Losses at the gene ends were 4 bases for V and 9 bases for J; bases not matched to a gene: 8. The CDR3 runs 15 residues.

This clonotype was seen just once. The chain carries TRBV7-6 and TRBJ2-1; unclear D gene. CDR1 and CDR2 (germline): SGHVS, FNYEAQ. The CDR3 length is 16 residues. The V gene lost 5 bases and the J gene lost 0 bases, with 14 bases spanning the gap. The CDR3 loop reads CASSNRAGSSYNEQFF. CDR3 DNA sequence: TGTGCCAGCAGCAACAGAGCTGGTAGCTCCTACAATGAGCAGTTCTTC.

V usage is TRBV5-1 and J usage is TRBJ1-1; D may be TRBD1 (6 bases). Per the germline V gene, CDR1 is SGHRS and CDR2 is YFSETQ. The CDR3 is 15 amino acids. Trimming pared 4 bases from V and 11 bases from J, leaving 24 bases between. CDR3 protein: CASSITGTSWSAAFF. The CDR3 DNA is TGCGCCAGCAGCATTACCGGGACATCCTGGTCGGCGGCTTTCTTT.

This clonotype has a handful of counts. V is TRBV28 and J is TRBJ1-1, with D maybe TRBD1 (6 bases). The V gene lost 7 bases and the J gene lost 3 bases, with 24 bases spanning the gap. Germline V gene lookup returns CDR1 MDHEN and CDR2 SYDVKM. There are 17 residues in the CDR3. The CDR3 loop is CASKRLQGILGYTEAFF. The CDR3 DNA reads as TGTGCCAGCAAACGTTTACAGGGTATTTTGGGGTACACTGAAGCTTTCTTT.

The chain employs TRBV4-1 and TRBJ2-6; D possibly corresponds to TRBD2 (6 bases). CDR1 MGHRA and CDR2 YSYEKL come from the germline V gene. The CDR3 runs to 17 residues. V was trimmed by 1 base and J by 0 bases, leaving 10 bases between them. The CDR3 protein is CASSQGTTSSGANVLTF. CDR3 DNA sequence: TGCGCCAGCAGCCAAGGGACTACGAGCTCTGGGGCCAACGTCCTGACTTTC.

This chain connects TRBV28 to TRBJ2-4; tentative D call: TRBD2 (5 bases). Matching the DNA end better, TRBJ2-7 makes the J call doubtful. This CDR3 is 14 amino acids long. Germline V gene lookup returns CDR1 MDHEN and CDR2 SYDVKM. The CDR3, as DNA: TGTGCCAGCAGTTTACAGCGGACGAACTACGAGCAGTACTTC. This encodes CASSLQRTNYEQYF.

The rearrangement links TRBV5-1 to TRBJ2-2; 9 positions match TRBD1. CDR3 length: 16 amino acids. Germline values: CDR1 SGHRS, CDR2 YFSETQ. The V gene end was trimmed by 4 bases and the J gene end by 7 bases; junction bases not matched to a gene: 11. CDR3 sequence (DNA): TGCGCCAGCAGCCCCGCCGGACAGGGGTTCGTCGGGGAGCTGTTTTTT. It encodes CASSPAGQGFVGELFF.

Only a few counts were recorded for this clonotype. The J gene is TRBJ2-1, the V gene TRBV5-1, with D perhaps assigned TRBD1 or TRBD2 (5 bases each). CDR1 SGHRS and CDR2 YFSETQ come from the germline V gene. Trimming left V 5 bases short and J 8 bases short, with 26 bases between. The CDR3 is made up of 17 amino acids. The CDR3 nucleotides are TGCGCCAGCAGAGGGACCGGGGTGACCCGTTACTCGGATGAGCAGTTCTTC. Translating gives CASRGTGVTRYSDEQFF.